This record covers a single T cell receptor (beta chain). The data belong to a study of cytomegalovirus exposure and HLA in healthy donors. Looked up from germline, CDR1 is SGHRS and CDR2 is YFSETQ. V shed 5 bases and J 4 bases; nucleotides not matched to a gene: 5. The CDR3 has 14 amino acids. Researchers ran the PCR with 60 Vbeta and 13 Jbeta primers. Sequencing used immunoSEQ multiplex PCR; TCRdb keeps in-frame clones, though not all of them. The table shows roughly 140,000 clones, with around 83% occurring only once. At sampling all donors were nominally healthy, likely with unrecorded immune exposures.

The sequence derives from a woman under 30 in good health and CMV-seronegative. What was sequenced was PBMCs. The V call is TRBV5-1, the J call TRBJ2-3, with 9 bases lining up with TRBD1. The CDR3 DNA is TGCGCCAGCAGTGCAAGGACAGGGGCAGATACGCAGTATTTT. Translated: CASSARTGADTQYF.